The rows below give T cell receptor beta chains drawn from one sample of a study of cytomegalovirus exposure and HLA in healthy donors. Some clones are missing from TCRdb's copy, which holds only in-frame ones; the method was immunoSEQ multiplex PCR. The repertoire holds roughly 130,000 clones, about 90% seen once, with roughly 1.4% in the top ten. The sequencing sample was made of PBMCs. These receptors were collected from a man aged 25-45 years in good health and CMV-seronegative. The CDR3 runs from the conserved cysteine through the conserved F or W. Fields, in order: CDR3 protein, CDR3 DNA, CDR3 length, clone size, J gene, V gene, D gene. D genes are given only for firm matches. Some rows have no size entry. The others give once, few or many, or a class for an expanded clone.

CDR3 protein: CAWSVLWGTSDYEQYF
CDR3 DNA: TGTGCCTGGAGTGTCCTGTGGGGGACTAGCGACTACGAGCAGTACTTC
CDR3 length: 16
clone size: -
J gene: TRBJ2-7
V gene: TRBV30
D gene: TRBD2

CDR3 protein: CASSPRDRDTDTQYF
CDR3 DNA: TGTGCCAGCAGCCCTCGCGACAGGGACACAGATACGCAGTATTTT
CDR3 length: 15
clone size: once
J gene: TRBJ2-3
V gene: TRBV4-2
D gene: TRBD1

CDR3 protein: CASSPLAGAYEQYF
CDR3 DNA: TGTGCCAGCAGCCCACTAGCGGGAGCCTACGAGCAGTACTTC
CDR3 length: 14
clone size: once
J gene: TRBJ2-7
V gene: TRBV6-5
D gene: TRBD2

CDR3 protein: CASKEGAGEQYF
CDR3 DNA: TGTGCCAGCAAGGAGGGGGCGGGGGAGCAGTACTTC
CDR3 length: 12
clone size: -
J gene: TRBJ2-7
V gene: TRBV6-5
D gene: -

CDR3 protein: CASCRTGSGDEQFF
CDR3 DNA: TGTGCCAGCTGTAGGACAGGGAGTGGCGATGAGCAGTTCTTC
CDR3 length: 14
clone size: -
J gene: TRBJ2-1
V gene: TRBV18
D gene: TRBD1

CDR3 protein: CVRSLWHNEAFF
CDR3 DNA: TGTGTCAGAAGCTTGTGGCACAATGAAGCTTTCTTT
CDR3 length: 12
clone size: few
J gene: TRBJ1-1
V gene: TRBV7-5
D gene: -

CDR3 protein: CASRRLDRSLEQYF
CDR3 DNA: TGTGCCAGCAGGCGGTTGGACAGAAGCCTCGAGCAGTACTTC
CDR3 length: 14
clone size: -
J gene: TRBJ2-7
V gene: TRBV6-6
D gene: -

CDR3 protein: CAWNRRGTEAFF
CDR3 DNA: TGTGCCTGGAACCGCCGGGGCACTGAAGCTTTCTTT
CDR3 length: 12
clone size: -
J gene: TRBJ1-1
V gene: TRBV30
D gene: -

CDR3 protein: CATSRTGDGYTF
CDR3 DNA: TGTGCCACCAGCAGGACAGGGGATGGCTACACCTTC
CDR3 length: 12
clone size: -
J gene: TRBJ1-2
V gene: TRBV15
D gene: TRBD1

CDR3 protein: CASTLQSQATYGYTF
CDR3 DNA: TGTGCCAGCACCCTACAATCGCAGGCAACCTATGGCTACACCTTC
CDR3 length: 15
clone size: -
J gene: TRBJ1-2
V gene: TRBV6-6
D gene: -

CDR3 protein: CAWSLPPGQGLVETQYF
CDR3 DNA: TGTGCCTGGAGTCTCCCTCCGGGACAGGGACTTGTTGAGACCCAGTACTTC
CDR3 length: 17
clone size: -
J gene: TRBJ2-5
V gene: TRBV30
D gene: TRBD1

CDR3 protein: CASSGHLGTDTQYF
CDR3 DNA: TGTGCCAGCAGCGGACACTTGGGGACAGATACGCAGTATTTT
CDR3 length: 14
clone size: -
J gene: TRBJ2-3
V gene: TRBV6-1
D gene: -

CDR3 protein: CASGLVGLADGEQYF
CDR3 DNA: TGTGCTAGTGGTTTGGTCGGACTAGCGGATGGCGAGCAGTACTTC
CDR3 length: 15
clone size: -
J gene: TRBJ2-7
V gene: TRBV12-5
D gene: TRBD2

CDR3 protein: CSVYGTTATYNEQFF
CDR3 DNA: TGCAGCGTTTACGGGACTACTGCGACCTACAATGAGCAGTTCTTC
CDR3 length: 15
clone size: -
J gene: TRBJ2-1
V gene: TRBV29-1
D gene: TRBD2

CDR3 protein: CASSQRAELQFF
CDR3 DNA: TGTGCCAGCAGCCAGAGGGCAGAACTGCAGTTCTTC
CDR3 length: 12
clone size: many
J gene: TRBJ2-1
V gene: TRBV5-6
D gene: -

CDR3 protein: CASSTRVNTEAFF
CDR3 DNA: TGTGCCAGCAGTACGAGGGTGAACACTGAAGCTTTCTTT
CDR3 length: 13
clone size: -
J gene: TRBJ1-1
V gene: TRBV27
D gene: -

CDR3 protein: CASSEKLTSGGPIF
CDR3 DNA: TGTGCCAGCAGTGAAAAATTAACCTCAGGGGGCCCCATTTTT
CDR3 length: 14
clone size: -
J gene: TRBJ1-1
V gene: TRBV2
D gene: TRBD1

CDR3 protein: CASTQGGDYEQYF
CDR3 DNA: TGTGCCAGCACCCAGGGGGGAGACTACGAGCAGTACTTC
CDR3 length: 13
clone size: -
J gene: TRBJ2-7
V gene: TRBV7-9
D gene: -

CDR3 protein: CASSPLGLAVTDTQYF
CDR3 DNA: TGTGCCAGCTCACCACTGGGACTAGCGGTAACAGATACGCAGTATTTT
CDR3 length: 16
clone size: -
J gene: TRBJ2-3
V gene: TRBV18
D gene: TRBD2

CDR3 protein: CASSSATGGSVQPQHF
CDR3 DNA: TGTGCCAGCAGCTCCGCGACAGGGGGTTCAGTCCAGCCCCAGCATTTT
CDR3 length: 16
clone size: -
J gene: TRBJ1-5
V gene: TRBV11-2
D gene: TRBD1

CDR3 protein: CASSLRSQGGEYEQYF
CDR3 DNA: TGTGCCAGCAGCCTAAGATCACAGGGAGGGGAGTACGAGCAGTACTTC
CDR3 length: 16
clone size: -
J gene: TRBJ2-7
V gene: TRBV7-6
D gene: -

CDR3 protein: CASSQGLAVGQETQYF
CDR3 DNA: TGCGCCAGCAGCCAAGGACTAGCGGTGGGCCAAGAGACCCAGTACTTC
CDR3 length: 16
clone size: -
J gene: TRBJ2-5
V gene: TRBV4-3
D gene: TRBD2

CDR3 protein: CSVQSGANVLTF
CDR3 DNA: TGCAGCGTCCAGTCTGGGGCCAACGTCCTGACTTTC
CDR3 length: 12
clone size: -
J gene: TRBJ2-6
V gene: TRBV29-1
D gene: -

CDR3 protein: CASSLEPPAAQHF
CDR3 DNA: TGTGCCAGCAGCTTGGAGCCTCCGGCGGCCCAGCATTTT
CDR3 length: 13
clone size: few
J gene: TRBJ1-5
V gene: TRBV5-5
D gene: -

CDR3 protein: CASSQYILAGMGNEQFF
CDR3 DNA: TGTGCCAGCAGCCAATATATTTTAGCGGGAATGGGAAATGAGCAGTTCTTC
CDR3 length: 17
clone size: -
J gene: TRBJ2-1
V gene: TRBV7-2
D gene: TRBD2

CDR3 protein: CASSRIAPNTGELFF
CDR3 DNA: TGTGCCAGCAGTCGAATAGCGCCGAACACCGGGGAGCTGTTTTTT
CDR3 length: 15
clone size: once
J gene: TRBJ2-2
V gene: TRBV9
D gene: -

CDR3 protein: CASSVGKGVETEAFF
CDR3 DNA: TGTGCCAGCAGCGTAGGAAAGGGAGTGGAAACTGAAGCTTTCTTT
CDR3 length: 15
clone size: -
J gene: TRBJ1-1
V gene: TRBV9
D gene: -

CDR3 protein: CASSLSGGTTYEQYF
CDR3 DNA: TGCGCCAGCAGCTTGAGCGGGGGGACCACCTACGAGCAGTACTTC
CDR3 length: 15
clone size: few
J gene: TRBJ2-7
V gene: TRBV5-1
D gene: TRBD2

CDR3 protein: CASRRRVVKTQYF
CDR3 DNA: TGTGCCAGTAGGAGGAGGGTAGTAAAGACCCAGTACTTC
CDR3 length: 13
clone size: -
J gene: TRBJ2-5
V gene: TRBV19
D gene: -

CDR3 protein: CASSAEPGLNGNEQFF
CDR3 DNA: TGCGCCAGCAGCGCGGAACCGGGACTAAACGGAAATGAGCAGTTCTTC
CDR3 length: 16
clone size: -
J gene: TRBJ2-1
V gene: TRBV5-1
D gene: TRBD2